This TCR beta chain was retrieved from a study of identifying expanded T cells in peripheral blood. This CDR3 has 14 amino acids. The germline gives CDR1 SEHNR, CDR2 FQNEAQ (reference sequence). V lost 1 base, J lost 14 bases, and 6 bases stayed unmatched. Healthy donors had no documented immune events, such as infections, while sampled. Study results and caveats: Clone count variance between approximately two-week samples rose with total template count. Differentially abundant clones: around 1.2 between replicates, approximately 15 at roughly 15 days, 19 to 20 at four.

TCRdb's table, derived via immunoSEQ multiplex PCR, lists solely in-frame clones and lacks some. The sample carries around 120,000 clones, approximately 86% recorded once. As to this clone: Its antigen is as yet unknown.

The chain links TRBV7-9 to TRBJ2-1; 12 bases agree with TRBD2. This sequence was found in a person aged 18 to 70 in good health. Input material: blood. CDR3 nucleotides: TGTGCCAGCAGCTTAGGCTGGACTAGCGGGAAGGAGTTCTTC. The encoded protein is CASSLGWTSGKEFF.